This T cell receptor beta chain was observed in a study of T cells in Graves' hyperthyroidism and ophthalmopathy. This clonotype showed up just a few times. This CDR3 has 15 amino acids. Germline lookup yields CDR1 SGHRS and CDR2 YFSETQ. Trimming took off 2 bases at V and 0 bases at J, with 8 bases between the two ends. RNA transcripts were the template for amplifying TCR beta CDR3 regions. Using the HTBI primer set, a first-round RT-PCR was run on the TCR CDR3. A single record per CDR3 protein comes from TCRdb applying MiXCR to the multiplex PCR reads. This sample yields roughly 420,000 distinct CDR3 sequences, of which 12% to 15% are seen a single time; 5% to 6% belongs to the top ten.

Sequenced sample: blood. This sequence joins TRBV5-1 and TRBJ2-2; perhaps TRBD1 as D (6 bases). This clonotype was sampled from a woman between 18 and 30 years old with Graves' hyperthyroidism. The DNA of the CDR3 is TGCGCCAGCAGCTTCGGGACACCGAACACCGGGGAGCTGTTTTTT. It translates to CASSFGTPNTGELFF. The full variable domain, its missing parts supplied by reference TRBV5-1 and TRBJ2-2, is KAGVTQTPRYLIKTRGQQVTLSCSPISGHRSVSWYQQTPGQGLQFLFEYFSETQRNKGNFPGRFSGRQFSNSRSEMNVSTLELGDSALYLCASSFGTPNTGELFFGEGSRLTVL.